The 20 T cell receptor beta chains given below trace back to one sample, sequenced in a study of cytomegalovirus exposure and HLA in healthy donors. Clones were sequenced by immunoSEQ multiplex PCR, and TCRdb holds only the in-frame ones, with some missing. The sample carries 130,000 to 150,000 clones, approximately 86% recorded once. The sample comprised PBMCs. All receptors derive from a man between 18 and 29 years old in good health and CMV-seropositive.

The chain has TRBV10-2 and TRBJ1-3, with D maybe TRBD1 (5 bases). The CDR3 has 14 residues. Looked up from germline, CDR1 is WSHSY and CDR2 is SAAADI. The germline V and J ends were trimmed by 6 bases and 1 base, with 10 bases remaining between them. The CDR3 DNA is TGCGCCAGCAGCGTAGACAGTTCTGGAAACACCATATATTTT. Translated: CASSVDSSGNTIYF.

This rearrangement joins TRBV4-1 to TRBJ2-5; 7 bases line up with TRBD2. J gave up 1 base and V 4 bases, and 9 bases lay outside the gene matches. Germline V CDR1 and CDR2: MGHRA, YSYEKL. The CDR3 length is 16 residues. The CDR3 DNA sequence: TGCGCCAGCAGCCGGGTTGCTAGCGGTTTCCAAGAGACCCAGTACTTC. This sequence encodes CASSRVASGFQETQYF.

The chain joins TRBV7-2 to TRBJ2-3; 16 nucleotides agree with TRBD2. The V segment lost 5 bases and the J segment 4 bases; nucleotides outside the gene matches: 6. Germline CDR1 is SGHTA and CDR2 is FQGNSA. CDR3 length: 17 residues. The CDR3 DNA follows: TGTGCCAGCAGCAAGGGACTAGCGGGGGGGGTGTCAGATACGCAGTATTTT. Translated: CASSKGLAGGVSDTQYF.

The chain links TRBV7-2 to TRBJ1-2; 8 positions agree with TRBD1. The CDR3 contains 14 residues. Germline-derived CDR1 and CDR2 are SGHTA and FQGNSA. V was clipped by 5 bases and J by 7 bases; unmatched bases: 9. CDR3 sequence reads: CASSPGQVVSGYTF. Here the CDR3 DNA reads TGTGCCAGCAGCCCGGGACAGGTAGTTAGTGGCTACACCTTC.

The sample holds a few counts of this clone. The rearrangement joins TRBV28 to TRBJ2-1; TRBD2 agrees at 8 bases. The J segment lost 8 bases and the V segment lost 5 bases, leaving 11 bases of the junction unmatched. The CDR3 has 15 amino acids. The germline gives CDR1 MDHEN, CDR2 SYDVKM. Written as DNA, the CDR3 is TGTGCCAGCAGTCCTCGGGTAGCGGGGCAGTATGAGCAGTTCTTC. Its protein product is CASSPRVAGQYEQFF.

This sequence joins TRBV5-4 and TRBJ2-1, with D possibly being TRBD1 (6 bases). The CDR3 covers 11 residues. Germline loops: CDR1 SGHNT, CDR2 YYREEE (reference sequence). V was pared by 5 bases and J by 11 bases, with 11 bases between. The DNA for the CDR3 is TGTGCCAGCAGTTTCGACAGGCAGCAGTTCTTC. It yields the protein CASSFDRQQFF.

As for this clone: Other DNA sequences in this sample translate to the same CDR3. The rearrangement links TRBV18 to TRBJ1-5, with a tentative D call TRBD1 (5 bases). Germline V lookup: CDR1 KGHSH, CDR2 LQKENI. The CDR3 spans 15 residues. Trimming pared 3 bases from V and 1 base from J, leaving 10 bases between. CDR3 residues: CASSPQGASNQPQHF. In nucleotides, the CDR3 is TGTGCCAGCTCACCCCAGGGTGCAAGCAATCAGCCCCAGCATTTT.

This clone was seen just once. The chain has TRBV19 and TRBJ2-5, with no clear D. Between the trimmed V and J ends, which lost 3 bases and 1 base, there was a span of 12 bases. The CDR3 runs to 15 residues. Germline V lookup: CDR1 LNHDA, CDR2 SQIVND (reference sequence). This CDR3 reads CASSIRHVLQETQYF. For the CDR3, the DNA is TGTGCCAGTAGTATCAGGCACGTCCTCCAAGAGACCCAGTACTTC.

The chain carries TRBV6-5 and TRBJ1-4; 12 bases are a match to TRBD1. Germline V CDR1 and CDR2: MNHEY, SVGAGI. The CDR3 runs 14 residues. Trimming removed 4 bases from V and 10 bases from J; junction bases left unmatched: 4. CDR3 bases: TGTGCCAGCAGTTGGGGGACAGGGGGCGGAAAACTGTTTTTT. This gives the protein CASSWGTGGGKLFF.

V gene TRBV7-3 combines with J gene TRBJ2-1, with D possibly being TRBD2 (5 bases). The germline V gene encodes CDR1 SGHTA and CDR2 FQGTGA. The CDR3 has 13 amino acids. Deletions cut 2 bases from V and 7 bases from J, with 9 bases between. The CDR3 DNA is TGTGCCAGCAGCTTATCGGGCGGGAATGAGCAGTTCTTC. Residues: CASSLSGGNEQFF. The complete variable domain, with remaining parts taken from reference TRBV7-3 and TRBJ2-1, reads GAGVSQTPSNKVTEKGKYVELRCDPISGHTALYWYRQSLGQGPEFLIYFQGTGAADDSGLPNDRFFAVRPEGSVSTLKIQRTERGDSAVYLCASSLSGGNEQFFGPGTRLTVL.

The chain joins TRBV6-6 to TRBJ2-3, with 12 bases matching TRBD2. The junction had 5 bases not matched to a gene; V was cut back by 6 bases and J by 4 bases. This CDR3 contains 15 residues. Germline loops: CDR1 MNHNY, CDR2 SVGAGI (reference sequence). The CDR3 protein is CASRWTSGKSDTQYF. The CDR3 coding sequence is TGTGCCAGCAGGTGGACTAGCGGGAAGTCAGATACGCAGTATTTT.

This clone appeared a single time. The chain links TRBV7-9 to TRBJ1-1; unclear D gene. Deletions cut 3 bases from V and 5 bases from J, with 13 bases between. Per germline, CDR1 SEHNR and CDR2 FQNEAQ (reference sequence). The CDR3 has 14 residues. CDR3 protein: CASSFGSTRTEAFF. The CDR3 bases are TGTGCCAGCAGCTTCGGAAGTACTAGGACTGAAGCTTTCTTT.

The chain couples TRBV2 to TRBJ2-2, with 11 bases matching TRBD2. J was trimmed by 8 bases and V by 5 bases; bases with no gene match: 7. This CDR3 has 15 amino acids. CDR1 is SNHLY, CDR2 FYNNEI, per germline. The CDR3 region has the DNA TGTGCCAGCAGTCTGACTAGCGGGGTAGAGGGGGAGCTGTTTTTT. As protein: CASSLTSGVEGELFF.

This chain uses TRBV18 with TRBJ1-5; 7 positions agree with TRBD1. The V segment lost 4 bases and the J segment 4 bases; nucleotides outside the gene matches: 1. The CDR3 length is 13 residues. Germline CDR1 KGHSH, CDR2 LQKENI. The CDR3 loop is CASSLDRNQPQHF. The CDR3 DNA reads TGTGCCAGCTCACTGGACAGGAATCAGCCCCAGCATTTT.

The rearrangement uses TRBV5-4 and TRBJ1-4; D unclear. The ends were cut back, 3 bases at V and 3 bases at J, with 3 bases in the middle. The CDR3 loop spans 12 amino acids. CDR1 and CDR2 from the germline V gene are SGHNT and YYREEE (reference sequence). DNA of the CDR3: TGTGCCAGCAGCTCCGCTAATGAAAAACTGTTTTTT. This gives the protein CASSSANEKLFF.

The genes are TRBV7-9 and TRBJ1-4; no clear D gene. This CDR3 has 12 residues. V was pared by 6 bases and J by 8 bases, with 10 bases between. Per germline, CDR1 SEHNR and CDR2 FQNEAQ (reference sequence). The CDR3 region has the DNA TGTGCCAGCAGTTTCGTTGGCGAAAAACTGTTTTTT. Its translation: CASSFVGEKLFF.

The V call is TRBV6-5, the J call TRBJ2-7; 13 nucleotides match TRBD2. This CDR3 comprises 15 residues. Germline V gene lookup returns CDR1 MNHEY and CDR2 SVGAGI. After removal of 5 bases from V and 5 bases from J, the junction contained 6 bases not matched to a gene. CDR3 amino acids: CASSRTSGSSHEQYF. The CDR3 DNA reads TGTGCCAGCAGTCGGACTAGCGGGAGTTCCCACGAGCAGTACTTC.

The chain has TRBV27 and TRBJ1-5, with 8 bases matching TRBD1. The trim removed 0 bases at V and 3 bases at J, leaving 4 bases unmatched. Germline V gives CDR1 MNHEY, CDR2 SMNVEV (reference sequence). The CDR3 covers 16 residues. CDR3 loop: CASSLSGQGYNQPQHF. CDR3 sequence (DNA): TGTGCCAGCAGTTTATCAGGACAGGGATACAATCAGCCCCAGCATTTT.

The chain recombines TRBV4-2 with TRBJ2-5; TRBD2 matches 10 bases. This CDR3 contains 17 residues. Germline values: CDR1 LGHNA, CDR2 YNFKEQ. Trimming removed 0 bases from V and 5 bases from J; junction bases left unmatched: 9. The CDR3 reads CASSQEQAGGAGETQYF. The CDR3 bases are TGTGCCAGCAGCCAAGAACAAGCGGGAGGGGCAGGGGAGACCCAGTACTTC.

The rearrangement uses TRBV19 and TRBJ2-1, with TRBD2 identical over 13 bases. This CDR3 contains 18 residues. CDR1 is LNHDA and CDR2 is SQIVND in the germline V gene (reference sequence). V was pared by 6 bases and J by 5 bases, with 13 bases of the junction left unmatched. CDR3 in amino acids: CASSLGTSGLAGNNEQFF. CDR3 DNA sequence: TGTGCCAGTAGCCTTGGGACATCGGGACTAGCGGGGAACAATGAGCAGTTCTTC.